Listed below are T cell receptor beta chains from one sample, sequenced in a study of blood T cells in healthy people across ages. TCRdb fed the 5' RACE reads into MiXCR, producing one record per CDR3 protein. The sample gives 600,000 to 1,000,000 distinct CDR3 sequences, 20% to 25% of which show up once; approximately 4% is in the top ten. These data are also associated with another study on T cells of mothers and their children.

Sequencing used blood. All receptors derive from a boy aged 10-17 years in good health. Each CDR3 is given with its conserved first and last residue. D genes are given only for firm matches. The size entry is marked missing in some rows and otherwise reads once, few, many or a size class.

- | TRBJ1-1 | TRBV12-3/TRBV12-4 | TRBD1 | CASTRQGTEAFF | TGTGCCAGCACCCGACAGGGCACTGAAGCTTTCTTT
few | TRBJ2-5 | TRBV7-9 | - | CASSFMGGWETQYF | TGTGCCAGCAGCTTTATGGGGGGTTGGGAGACCCAGTACTTC
few | TRBJ2-1 | TRBV4-3 | TRBD2 | CASSQDRLAGLNNEQFF | TGCGCCAGCAGCCAAGACCGACTAGCGGGATTAAACAATGAGCAGTTCTTC
few | TRBJ2-5 | TRBV5-1 | TRBD1 | CASSARPGGASGETQYF | TGCGCCAGCAGCGCCCGCCCAGGGGGCGCGAGTGGAGAGACCCAGTACTTC
- | TRBJ2-4 | TRBV28 | TRBD1 | CASSPPQGAGKNIQYF | TGTGCCAGCAGTCCCCCCCAGGGGGCGGGCAAAAACATTCAGTACTTC
few | TRBJ2-7 | TRBV7-2 | - | CASSSRTFSREQYF | TGTGCCAGCAGCTCGCGGACGTTCAGCCGCGAGCAGTACTTC
- | TRBJ1-1 | TRBV3-1 | - | CASSQQRRRMNTEAFF | TGTGCCAGCAGCCAACAACGGAGGAGAATGAACACTGAAGCTTTCTTT
few | TRBJ2-5 | TRBV11-2 | - | CASSLEGRLQETQYF | TGTGCCAGCAGCTTAGAAGGGCGGCTACAAGAGACCCAGTACTTC
- | TRBJ1-6 | TRBV12-3/TRBV12-4 | - | CASSPKHRERGSPLHF | TGTGCCAGCAGTCCCAAACACAGGGAAAGGGGCTCACCCCTCCACTTT
few | TRBJ1-5 | TRBV7-8 | - | CASSLVGRYQPQHF | TGTGCCAGCAGCTTAGTAGGACGTTATCAGCCCCAGCATTTT
few | TRBJ2-7 | TRBV27 | - | CASSLTGTLDYEQYF | TGTGCCAGCAGTCTAACCGGGACCCTCGACTACGAGCAGTACTTC
few | TRBJ2-5 | TRBV7-9 | - | CASIRGKGETQYF | TGTGCCAGCATACGGGGGAAGGGTGAGACCCAGTACTTC
few | TRBJ1-1 | TRBV6-2/TRBV6-3 | - | CASIQRGNSWTEAFF | TGTGCCAGCATCCAAAGGGGGAATTCGTGGACTGAAGCTTTCTTT
- | TRBJ2-3 | TRBV10-3 | - | CAISEPTGLPGAGTDTRYF | TGTGCCATCAGTGAGCCAACGGGACTGCCCGGGGCTGGCACAGATACGCGGTATTTT
- | TRBJ2-3 | TRBV12-3/TRBV12-4 | TRBD2 | CASSPFSGTTDTQYF | TGTGCCAGCAGTCCTTTTAGCGGGACCACAGATACGCAGTATTTT